This TCR beta chain stems from a study of cytomegalovirus exposure and HLA in healthy donors. Study-wide background: Findings of an earlier analysis included roughly 120 million unique TCR beta sequences from roughly 200 million T cells. Most donors, less than 85% of approximately 400 genotyped, fell in the Caucasian-associated ancestry cluster. Early released data comprised around 79 million unique TCRs from HLA-typed donors.

CDR1 is SNHLY and CDR2 is FYNNEI in the germline V gene. Trimming stripped 4 bases from V and 2 bases from J, with 5 bases between. The CDR3 sequence is 12 residues long. PCR employed 60 Vbeta and 13 Jbeta primers. Measured with immunoSEQ multiplex PCR; TCRdb has only the in-frame clones, and not every one. There are some 160,000 clones in the sample; around three quarters occur only once, and more than 5% lies in the top ten. Material: PBMCs. The chain couples TRBV2 to TRBJ2-5; D gene uncertain. The TCR sequence derives from a man aged 40-55 years in good health and CMV-seronegative. The DNA for the CDR3 is TGTGCCAGCAGTGGGCAGCAAGAGACCCAGTACTTC. Its translation: CASSGQQETQYF.